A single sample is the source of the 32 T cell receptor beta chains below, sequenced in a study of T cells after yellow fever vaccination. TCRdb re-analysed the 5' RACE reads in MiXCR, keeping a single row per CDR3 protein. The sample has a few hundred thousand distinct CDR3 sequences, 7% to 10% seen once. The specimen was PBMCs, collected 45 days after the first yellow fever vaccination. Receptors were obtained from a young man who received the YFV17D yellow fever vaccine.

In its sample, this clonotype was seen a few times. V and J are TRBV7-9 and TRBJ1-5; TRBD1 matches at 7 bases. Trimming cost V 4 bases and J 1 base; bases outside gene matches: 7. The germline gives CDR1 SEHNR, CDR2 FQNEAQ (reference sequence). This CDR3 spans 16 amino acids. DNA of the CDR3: TGTGCCAGCAGCTCCGACAGGGAGAAAAGCAATCAGCCCCAGCATTTT. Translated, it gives CASSSDREKSNQPQHF. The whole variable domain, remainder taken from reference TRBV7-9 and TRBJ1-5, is DTGVSQNPRHKITKRGQNVTFRCDPISEHNRLYWYRQTLGQGPEFLTYFQNEAQLEKSRLLSDRFSAERPKGSFSTLEIQRTEQGDSAMYLCASSSDREKSNQPQHFGDGTRLSIL.

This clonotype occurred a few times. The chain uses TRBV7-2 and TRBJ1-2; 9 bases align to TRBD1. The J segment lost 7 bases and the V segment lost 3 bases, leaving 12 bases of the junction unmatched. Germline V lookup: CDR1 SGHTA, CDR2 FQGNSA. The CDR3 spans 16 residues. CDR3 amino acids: CASSFYPRTGVLGYTF. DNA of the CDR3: TGTGCCAGCAGCTTTTACCCACGGACAGGGGTTCTTGGCTACACCTTC.

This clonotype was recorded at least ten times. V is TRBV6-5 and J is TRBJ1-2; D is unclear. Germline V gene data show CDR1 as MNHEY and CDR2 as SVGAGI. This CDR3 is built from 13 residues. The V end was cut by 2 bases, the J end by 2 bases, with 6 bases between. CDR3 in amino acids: CASSYHLNYGYTF. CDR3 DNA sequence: TGTGCCAGCAGTTACCACTTGAACTATGGCTACACCTTC.

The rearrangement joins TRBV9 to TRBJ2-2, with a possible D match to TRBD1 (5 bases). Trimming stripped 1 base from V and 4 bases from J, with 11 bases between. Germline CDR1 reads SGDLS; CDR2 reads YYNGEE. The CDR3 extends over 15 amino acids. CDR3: CASSVMQGGTGELFF. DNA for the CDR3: TGTGCCAGCAGCGTAATGCAGGGCGGCACCGGGGAGCTGTTTTTT. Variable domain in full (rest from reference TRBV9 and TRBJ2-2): DSGVTQTPKHLITATGQRVTLRCSPRSGDLSVYWYQQSLDQGLQFLIQYYNGEERAKGNILERFSAQQFPDLHSELNLSSLELGDSALYFCASSVMQGGTGELFFGEGSRLTVL.

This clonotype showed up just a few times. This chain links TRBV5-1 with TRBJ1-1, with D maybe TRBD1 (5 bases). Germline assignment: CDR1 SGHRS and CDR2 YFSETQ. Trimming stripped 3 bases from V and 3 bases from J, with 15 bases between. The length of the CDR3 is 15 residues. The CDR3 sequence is CASSSLGVIYTEAFF. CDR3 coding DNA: TGCGCCAGCAGCTCATTGGGGGTAATTTACACTGAAGCTTTCTTT. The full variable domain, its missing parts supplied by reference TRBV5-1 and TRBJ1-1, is KAGVTQTPRYLIKTRGQQVTLSCSPISGHRSVSWYQQTPGQGLQFLFEYFSETQRNKGNFPGRFSGRQFSNSRSEMNVSTLELGDSALYLCASSSLGVIYTEAFFGQGTRLTVV.

The chain's CDR3 is CASSDPGQATGELFF. The DNA for the CDR3 is TGTGCCAGCAGCGATCCGGGACAGGCCACCGGGGAGCTGTTTTTT. The chain uses TRBV6-2 or TRBV6-3 and TRBJ2-2, with TRBD1 identical over 8 bases. The trim removed 6 bases at V and 4 bases at J, leaving 7 bases unmatched. The length of the CDR3 is 15 residues. Germline V lookup: CDR1 MNHEY, CDR2 SVGEGT.

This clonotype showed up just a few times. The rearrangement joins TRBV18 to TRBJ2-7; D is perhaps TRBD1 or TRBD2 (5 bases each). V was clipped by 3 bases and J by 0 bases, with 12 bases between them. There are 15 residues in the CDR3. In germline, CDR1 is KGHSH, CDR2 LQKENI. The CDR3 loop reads CASSPSGRYSYEQYF. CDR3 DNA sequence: TGTGCCAGCTCACCGTCGGGACGGTACTCCTACGAGCAGTACTTC.

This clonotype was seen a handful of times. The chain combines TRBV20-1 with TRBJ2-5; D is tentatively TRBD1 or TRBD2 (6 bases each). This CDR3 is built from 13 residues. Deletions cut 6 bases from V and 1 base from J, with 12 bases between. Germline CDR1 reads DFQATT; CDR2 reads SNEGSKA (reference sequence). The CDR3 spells CSAEGGLQETQYF. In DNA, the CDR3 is TGCAGTGCCGAGGGGGGCCTCCAAGAGACCCAGTACTTC.

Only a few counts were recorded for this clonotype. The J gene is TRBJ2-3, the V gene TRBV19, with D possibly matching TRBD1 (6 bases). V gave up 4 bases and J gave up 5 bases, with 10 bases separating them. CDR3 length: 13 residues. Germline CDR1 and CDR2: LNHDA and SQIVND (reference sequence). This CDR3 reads CASSNKGEDTQYF. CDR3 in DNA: TGTGCCAGTAGTAATAAGGGGGAAGATACGCAGTATTTT.

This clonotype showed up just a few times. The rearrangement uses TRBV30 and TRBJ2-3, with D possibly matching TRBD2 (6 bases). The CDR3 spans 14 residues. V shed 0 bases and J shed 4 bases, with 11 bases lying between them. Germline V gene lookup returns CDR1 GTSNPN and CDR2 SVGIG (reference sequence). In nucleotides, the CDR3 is TGTGCCTGGAGTGTATTAGCGGTCCCAGATACGCAGTATTTT. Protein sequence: CAWSVLAVPDTQYF.

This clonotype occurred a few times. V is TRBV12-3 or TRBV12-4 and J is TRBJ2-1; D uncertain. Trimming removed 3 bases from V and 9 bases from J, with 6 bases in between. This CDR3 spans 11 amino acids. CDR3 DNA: TGTGCCAGCAGTTTGTTTCGTGAGCAGTTCTTC. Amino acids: CASSLFREQFF.

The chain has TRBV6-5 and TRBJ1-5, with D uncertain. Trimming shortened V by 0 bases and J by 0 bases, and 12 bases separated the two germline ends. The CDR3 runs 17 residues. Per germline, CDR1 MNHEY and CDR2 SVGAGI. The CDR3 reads CASSYSVEAYSNQPQHF. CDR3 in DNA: TGTGCCAGCAGTTACTCCGTAGAGGCATATAGCAATCAGCCCCAGCATTTT.

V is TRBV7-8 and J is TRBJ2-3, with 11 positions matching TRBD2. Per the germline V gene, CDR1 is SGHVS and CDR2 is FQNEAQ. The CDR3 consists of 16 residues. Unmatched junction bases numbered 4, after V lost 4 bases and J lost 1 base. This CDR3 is CASSYPGLAGTDTQYF. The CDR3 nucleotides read TGTGCCAGCAGCTACCCGGGACTAGCGGGCACAGATACGCAGTATTTT.

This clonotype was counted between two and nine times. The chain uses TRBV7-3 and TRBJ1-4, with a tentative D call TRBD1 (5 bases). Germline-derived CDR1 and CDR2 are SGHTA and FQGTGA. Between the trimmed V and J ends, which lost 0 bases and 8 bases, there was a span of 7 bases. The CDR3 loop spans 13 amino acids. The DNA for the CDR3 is TGTGCCAGCAGCTTAACAAGGGACGAAAAACTGTTTTTT. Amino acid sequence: CASSLTRDEKLFF.

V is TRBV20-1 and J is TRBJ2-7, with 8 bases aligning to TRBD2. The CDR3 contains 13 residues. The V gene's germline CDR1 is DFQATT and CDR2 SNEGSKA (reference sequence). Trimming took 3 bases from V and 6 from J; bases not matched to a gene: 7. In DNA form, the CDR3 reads TGCAGTGCTAGGGGTAGCGGGGCGGGCGAGCAGTACGTC. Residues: CSARGSGAGEQYV.

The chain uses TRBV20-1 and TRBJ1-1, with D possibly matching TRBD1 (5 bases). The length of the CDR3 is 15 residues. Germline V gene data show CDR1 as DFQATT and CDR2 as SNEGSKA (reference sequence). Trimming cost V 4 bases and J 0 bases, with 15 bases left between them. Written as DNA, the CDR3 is TGCAGTGCTAAGCGCGGGGCCTTTATGAACACTGAAGCTTTCTTT. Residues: CSAKRGAFMNTEAFF.

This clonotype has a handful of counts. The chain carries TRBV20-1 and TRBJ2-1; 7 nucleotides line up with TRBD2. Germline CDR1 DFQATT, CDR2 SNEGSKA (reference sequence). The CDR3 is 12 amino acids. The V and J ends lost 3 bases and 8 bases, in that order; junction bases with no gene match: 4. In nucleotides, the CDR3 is TGCAGTGCTAGTGCGGGGGTCTATGAGCAGTTCTTC. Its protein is CSASAGVYEQFF.

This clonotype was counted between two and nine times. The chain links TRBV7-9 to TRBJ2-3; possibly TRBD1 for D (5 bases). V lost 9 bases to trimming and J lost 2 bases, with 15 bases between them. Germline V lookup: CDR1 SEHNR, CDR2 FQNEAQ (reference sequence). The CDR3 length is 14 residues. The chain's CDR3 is CASSGASYTDTQYF. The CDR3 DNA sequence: TGTGCCAGTTCTGGGGCTTCCTACACAGATACGCAGTATTTT.

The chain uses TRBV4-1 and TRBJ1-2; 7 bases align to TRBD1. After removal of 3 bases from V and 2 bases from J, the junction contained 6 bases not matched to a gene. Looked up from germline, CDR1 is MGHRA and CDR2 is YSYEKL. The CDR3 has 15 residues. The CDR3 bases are TGCGCCAGCAGCCACACGACAGGGAAGAACTATGGCTACACCTTC. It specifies CASSHTTGKNYGYTF.

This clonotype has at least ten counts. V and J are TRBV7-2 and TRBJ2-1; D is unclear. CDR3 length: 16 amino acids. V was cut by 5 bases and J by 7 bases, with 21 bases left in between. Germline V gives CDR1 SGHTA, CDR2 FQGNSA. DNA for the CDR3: TGTGCCAGCAGCACGGTTGGGGATCCGACCATGAATGAGCAGTTCTTC. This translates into CASSTVGDPTMNEQFF.

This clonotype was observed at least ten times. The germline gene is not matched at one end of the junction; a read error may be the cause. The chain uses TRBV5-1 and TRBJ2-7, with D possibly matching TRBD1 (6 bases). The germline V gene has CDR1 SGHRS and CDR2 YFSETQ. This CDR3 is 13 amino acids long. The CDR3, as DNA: TGTGCCAGCAGCTTACAGGGCGGCTACGAGCAGTACTTC. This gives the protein CASSLQGGYEQYF.

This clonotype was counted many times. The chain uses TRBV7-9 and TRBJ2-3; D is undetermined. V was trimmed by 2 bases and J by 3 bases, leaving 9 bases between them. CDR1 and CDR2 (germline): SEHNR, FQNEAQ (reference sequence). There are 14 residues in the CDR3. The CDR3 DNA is TGTGCCAGCAGCTTAAGATTATCGACAGATACGCAGTATTTT. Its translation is CASSLRLSTDTQYF. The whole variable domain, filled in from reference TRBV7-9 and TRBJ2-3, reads DTGVSQNPRHKITKRGQNVTFRCDPISEHNRLYWYRQTLGQGPEFLTYFQNEAQLEKSRLLSDRFSAERPKGSFSTLEIQRTEQGDSAMYLCASSLRLSTDTQYFGPGTRLTVL.

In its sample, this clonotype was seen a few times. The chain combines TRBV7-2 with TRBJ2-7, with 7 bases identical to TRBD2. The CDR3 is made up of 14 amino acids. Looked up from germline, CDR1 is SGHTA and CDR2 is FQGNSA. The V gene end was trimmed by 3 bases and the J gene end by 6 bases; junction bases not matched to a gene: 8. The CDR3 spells CASSFMGGGSEQYF. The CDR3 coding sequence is TGTGCCAGCAGCTTTATGGGGGGGGGATCCGAGCAGTACTTC.

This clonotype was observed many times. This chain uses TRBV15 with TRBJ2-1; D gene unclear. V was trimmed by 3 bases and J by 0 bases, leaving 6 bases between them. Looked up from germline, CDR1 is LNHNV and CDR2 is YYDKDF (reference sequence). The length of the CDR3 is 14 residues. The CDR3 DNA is TGTGCCACCAGCAGTCAGAGCTCCTACAATGAGCAGTTCTTC. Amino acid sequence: CATSSQSSYNEQFF.

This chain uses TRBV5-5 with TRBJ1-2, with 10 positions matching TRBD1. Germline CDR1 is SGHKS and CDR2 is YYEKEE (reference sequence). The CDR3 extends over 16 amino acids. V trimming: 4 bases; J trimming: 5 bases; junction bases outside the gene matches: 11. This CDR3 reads CASSPWDRGPIYGYTF. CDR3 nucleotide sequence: TGTGCCAGCAGCCCTTGGGACAGGGGACCCATATATGGCTACACCTTC.

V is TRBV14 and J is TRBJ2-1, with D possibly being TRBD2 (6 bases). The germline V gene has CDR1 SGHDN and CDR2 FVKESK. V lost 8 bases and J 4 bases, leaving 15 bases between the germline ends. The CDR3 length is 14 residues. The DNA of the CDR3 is TGTGCCAGCTCCCACGGGGGACCTTACAATGAGCAGTTCTTC. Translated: CASSHGGPYNEQFF.

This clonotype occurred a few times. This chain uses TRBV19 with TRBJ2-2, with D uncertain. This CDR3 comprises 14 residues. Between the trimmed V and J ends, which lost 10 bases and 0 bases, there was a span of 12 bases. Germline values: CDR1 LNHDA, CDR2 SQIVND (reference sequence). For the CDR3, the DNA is TGTGCCACGTCCGCGGCAGCGAACACCGGGGAGCTGTTTTTT. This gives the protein CATSAAANTGELFF.

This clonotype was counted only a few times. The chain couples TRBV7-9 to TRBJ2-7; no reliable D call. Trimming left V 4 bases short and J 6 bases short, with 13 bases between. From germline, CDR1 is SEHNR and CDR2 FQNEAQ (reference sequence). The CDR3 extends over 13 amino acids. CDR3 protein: CASSSPFIPEQYV. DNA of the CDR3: TGTGCCAGCAGCTCCCCGTTTATCCCCGAGCAGTACGTC.

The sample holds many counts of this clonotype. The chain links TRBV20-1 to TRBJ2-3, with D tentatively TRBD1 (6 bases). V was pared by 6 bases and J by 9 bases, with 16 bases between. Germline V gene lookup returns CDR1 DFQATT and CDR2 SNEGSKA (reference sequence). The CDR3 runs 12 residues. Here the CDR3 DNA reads TGCAGTGCCGAACAGGGATCCGGAACGCAGTATTTT. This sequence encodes CSAEQGSGTQYF.

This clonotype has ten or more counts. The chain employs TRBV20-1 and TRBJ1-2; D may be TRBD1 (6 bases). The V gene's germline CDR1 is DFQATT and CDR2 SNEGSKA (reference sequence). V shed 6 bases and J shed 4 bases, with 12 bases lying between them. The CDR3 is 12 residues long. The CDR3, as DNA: TGCAGTGCGCACCAGGGGACCTATGGCTACACCTTC. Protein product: CSAHQGTYGYTF.

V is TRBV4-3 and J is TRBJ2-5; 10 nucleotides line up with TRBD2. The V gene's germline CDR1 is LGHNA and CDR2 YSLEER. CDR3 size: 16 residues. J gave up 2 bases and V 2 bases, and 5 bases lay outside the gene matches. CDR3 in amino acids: CASSQQIAGGQETQYF. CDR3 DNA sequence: TGCGCCAGCAGCCAACAAATAGCGGGGGGACAAGAGACCCAGTACTTC.

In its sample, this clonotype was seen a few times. CDR3 in amino acids: CASSIEGYNEQFF. For the CDR3, the DNA is TGTGCCAGTAGTATAGAGGGATACAATGAGCAGTTCTTC. The chain uses TRBV19 and TRBJ2-1; D gene unclear. Germline V CDR1 and CDR2: LNHDA, SQIVND (reference sequence). This CDR3 is built from 13 residues. The V gene lost 0 bases and the J gene lost 4 bases, with 4 bases spanning the gap.